Below, 10 T cell receptor beta chains from the same sample are listed, as sequenced in a study of cytomegalovirus exposure and HLA in healthy donors. This PCR relied on a set of 60 Vbeta primers and 13 Jbeta primers. Produced via immunoSEQ multiplex PCR; TCRdb's table is partial and in-frame only. The profile shows 88,000 or so clones, roughly 65% of them singletons. Sequencing input: PBMCs. The receptors stem from a male donor in good health and CMV-seropositive.

This clone was observed a handful of times. This chain joins TRBV6-5 and TRBJ2-1; 10 bases are shared with TRBD1. Germline CDR1 reads MNHEY; CDR2 reads SVGAGI. V was clipped by 10 bases and J by 3 bases; unmatched bases: 6. This CDR3 region has 14 residues. The CDR3 spells CATSTGGFYNEQFF. CDR3 nucleotides: TGTGCCACCTCGACAGGGGGCTTCTACAATGAGCAGTTCTTC.

This chain uses TRBV30 with TRBJ2-7, with 7 bases lining up with TRBD2. After removal of 0 bases from V and 2 bases from J, the junction contained 1 base not matched to a gene. The CDR3 totals 13 residues. Germline assignment: CDR1 GTSNPN and CDR2 SVGIG (reference sequence). The CDR3 loop is CAWSVGTTYEQYF. As DNA, the CDR3 is TGTGCCTGGAGTGTAGGGACTACCTACGAGCAGTACTTC.

The chain has TRBV5-1 and TRBJ2-1; TRBD2 agrees at 7 bases. From germline, CDR1 is SGHRS and CDR2 YFSETQ. The CDR3 extends over 13 amino acids. Losses at the gene ends were 7 bases for V and 9 bases for J; bases not matched to a gene: 10. DNA of the CDR3: TGCGCCAGCGCTCCGGATACGGGGGGTGAGCAGTTCTTC. Residues: CASAPDTGGEQFF.

The V gene is TRBV6-1, the J gene TRBJ2-5, with unresolved D. CDR1 is MNHNS and CDR2 is SASEGT in the germline V gene. V lost 11 bases to trimming and J lost 2 bases, with 9 bases between them. This CDR3 is built from 11 residues. CDR3 sequence (DNA): TGTGCCGTGCAAACTCAAGAGACCCAGTACTTC. This codes for CAVQTQETQYF.

This chain uses TRBV9 with TRBJ1-4; D may be TRBD1 (5 bases). The CDR3 runs 15 residues. Germline CDR1 and CDR2: SGDLS and YYNGEE. V lost 1 base and J lost 5, with 12 bases in between. This CDR3 is CASSVSGTENEKLFF. CDR3 nucleotide sequence: TGTGCCAGCAGCGTAAGCGGGACGGAAAATGAAAAACTGTTTTTT.

The chain is built from TRBV28 and TRBJ1-6; D is unresolved. The germline V gene encodes CDR1 MDHEN and CDR2 SYDVKM. V shed 5 bases and J shed 1 base, with 3 bases lying between them. This CDR3 comprises 13 residues. The CDR3 protein is CASSQSYNSPLHF. The DNA for the CDR3 is TGTGCCAGCAGTCAATCCTATAATTCACCCCTCCACTTT.

The gene calls are TRBV4-1 and TRBJ1-2; possible D gene TRBD1, 5 bases. The V end was cut by 1 base, the J end by 5 bases, with 23 bases between. CDR3 length: 18 amino acids. Germline CDR1 is MGHRA and CDR2 is YSYEKL. The CDR3 is CASSQVIAGLRNGYGYTF. The CDR3 DNA is TGCGCCAGCAGCCAAGTTATTGCGGGACTCCGTAACGGGTATGGCTACACCTTC.

The chain has TRBV12-2 and TRBJ1-6; TRBD1, the table's D call, lacks a check against the DNA. TRBV12-2 is described as a pseudogene. CDR3 length: 16 amino acids. The CDR3 nucleotides are TGTGCAAGTCGCTTTCCGGACAGCTCCTATAATTCACCCCTCCACTTT. Its translation: CASRFPDSSYNSPLHF.

The rearrangement joins TRBV9 to TRBJ2-5; D remains ambiguous. V was cut by 1 base and J by 2 bases, with 9 bases left in between. The CDR3 totals 14 residues. CDR1 is SGDLS, CDR2 YYNGEE, per germline. The CDR3 DNA is TGTGCCAGCAGCGTAAGTGTGCTACAAGAGACCCAGTACTTC. It encodes CASSVSVLQETQYF.

The chain is built from TRBV7-2 and TRBJ1-6; D is perhaps TRBD1 (6 bases). The V end was cut by 5 bases, the J end by 7 bases, with 18 bases between. Germline V lookup: CDR1 SGHTA, CDR2 FQGNSA. The length of the CDR3 is 16 residues. The CDR3 nucleotides are TGTGCCAGCAGCGCCGACAGGCTCGATGTGAATTCACCCCTCCACTTT. It is translated as CASSADRLDVNSPLHF.